A selection of T cell receptor beta chains follows, all from one sample in a study of CD8 T cells in Susac syndrome. TCRdb redid the calling of the immunoSEQ multiplex PCR reads with MiXCR, one entry per CDR3 protein. Counted here are about 200,000 distinct CDR3 sequences, around 95% occurring once; the ten biggest clones make up approximately 0.094%. The sequenced sample consisted of CD4+ T cells from PBMCs. These receptor sequences come from a human donor in good health. Each CDR3 is given with its conserved first and last residue. The order of the fields is D gene, J gene, V gene, clone size, CDR3 DNA, CDR3 protein. The D gene is left open where the match is weak. Clone size is given for some rows only: seen once, a few or many times, or a class if the clone is expanded.

>NA|TRBJ2-5|TRBV28|few
TGTGCCAGCAGTGTGGGATACCAAGAGACCCAGTACTTC
CASSVGYQETQYF
>NA|TRBJ1-5|TRBV6-2/TRBV6-3|NA
TGTGCCAGCAGGGTTCAGGGTGCTGGACAGCCCCAGCATTTT
CASRVQGAGQPQHF
>NA|TRBJ1-2|TRBV12-3/TRBV12-4|NA
TGTGCCAGCAGTTTTTATGCGGAAAACTATGGCTACACCTTC
CASSFYAENYGYTF
>NA|TRBJ2-5|TRBV2|NA
TGTGCCACTTCGGGCCGCTCCGTAGGGGAGACCCAGTACTTC
CATSGRSVGETQYF
>NA|TRBJ2-6|TRBV5-4|NA
TGTGCCAGCACCCGGGGGGAGGGGGCTCGGGCCAACGTCCTGACTTTC
CASTRGEGARANVLTF
>NA|TRBJ1-1|TRBV7-9|NA
TGTGCCAGCAGCTTAAACATTGGAGGGGTGAACACTGAAGCTTTCTTT
CASSLNIGGVNTEAFF
>TRBD1|TRBJ2-1|TRBV3-1|NA
TGTGCCAGCAGCTCACGGGACAGGGGGAATGAGCAGTTCTTC
CASSSRDRGNEQFF
>TRBD1|TRBJ2-7|TRBV20-1|NA
TGCAGTGCTACGCCCCCCCGGACAGGGGTCGACTACGAGCAGTACTTC
CSATPPRTGVDYEQYF
>TRBD2|TRBJ2-2|TRBV9|NA
TGTGCCAGCAGCGTAGCTCGGGCTAGCGGGGAGTCCGGGGAGCTGTTTTTT
CASSVARASGESGELFF
>NA|TRBJ1-6|TRBV5-4|NA
TGTGCCAGCACCGCACTTGGGGAATCACCCCTCCACTTT
CASTALGESPLHF
>NA|TRBJ2-1|TRBV20-1|NA
TGCAGTCCCACTAGCATCAATGAGCAGTTCTTC
CSPTSINEQFF
>TRBD1|TRBJ1-2|TRBV29-1|NA
TGCAGCGTGGTTACAGGGGGCGGAGGCTACACCTTC
CSVVTGGGGYTF
>NA|TRBJ2-1|TRBV20-1|NA
TGCAGTGCCCTCCTTGAGGGAGAGCAGTTCTTC
CSALLEGEQFF